These T cell receptor beta chains were read from a single sample in a study of cytomegalovirus exposure and HLA in healthy donors. TCRdb's table, derived via immunoSEQ multiplex PCR, lists solely in-frame clones and lacks some. Found here are 150,000 to 200,000 clones, about 80% of them singletons; the top ten hold approximately 1.1%. The specimen sequenced was PBMCs. These receptors came from a woman aged 40 to 50 in good health and CMV-seronegative. CDR3s include the opening cysteine and the closing phenylalanine or tryptophan. Fields, in order: CDR3 protein, CDR3 DNA, clone size, V gene, D gene, J gene. The D gene is left open where the match is weak. The size of a clone is reported for some rows only, either as once, few or many, or as a class for expanded clones.

CDR3 protein: CASSLAGGSSYNEQFF
CDR3 DNA: TGTGCCAGCAGCTTGGCGGGGGGCAGCTCCTACAATGAGCAGTTCTTC
clone size: NA
V gene: TRBV5-4
D gene: NA
J gene: TRBJ2-1

CDR3 protein: CASSSGHLAKNIQYF
CDR3 DNA: TGCGCCAGCAGCTCTGGACACCTAGCCAAAAACATTCAGTACTTC
clone size: NA
V gene: TRBV4-3
D gene: NA
J gene: TRBJ2-4

CDR3 protein: CASSKIVEPGYTF
CDR3 DNA: TGTGCCAGCAGCAAAATAGTGGAGCCAGGCTACACCTTC
clone size: NA
V gene: TRBV21-1
D gene: NA
J gene: TRBJ1-2

CDR3 protein: CSVGQVVRNTEAFF
CDR3 DNA: TGCAGCGTCGGACAGGTGGTTAGGAACACTGAAGCTTTCTTT
clone size: NA
V gene: TRBV29-1
D gene: TRBD1
J gene: TRBJ1-1

CDR3 protein: CASSTTSGRGNEQFF
CDR3 DNA: TGTGCCAGCTCAACTACTAGCGGGAGGGGCAATGAGCAGTTCTTC
clone size: few
V gene: TRBV18
D gene: TRBD2
J gene: TRBJ2-1

CDR3 protein: CARSPEPQGSPDTQYF
CDR3 DNA: TGTGCCAGAAGCCCGGAACCACAGGGTAGCCCAGATACGCAGTATTTT
clone size: NA
V gene: TRBV5-3
D gene: NA
J gene: TRBJ2-3

CDR3 protein: CASSLQGARNTEAFF
CDR3 DNA: TGCGCCAGCAGCCTACAGGGGGCCCGGAACACTGAAGCTTTCTTT
clone size: once
V gene: TRBV4-1
D gene: TRBD1
J gene: TRBJ1-1

CDR3 protein: CSAPVDTQYF
CDR3 DNA: TGCAGTGCCCCGGTGGATACGCAGTATTTT
clone size: NA
V gene: TRBV20-1
D gene: NA
J gene: TRBJ2-3

CDR3 protein: CASSKGTGGIYEQYF
CDR3 DNA: TGTGCCAGCAGTAAGGGGACAGGTGGAATCTACGAGCAGTACTTC
clone size: NA
V gene: TRBV6-5
D gene: TRBD1
J gene: TRBJ2-7

CDR3 protein: CASSHPTGTGGAGYGYTF
CDR3 DNA: TGTGCCAGCAGCCACCCCACCGGGACAGGGGGCGCGGGGTATGGCTACACCTTC
clone size: NA
V gene: TRBV5-6
D gene: TRBD1
J gene: TRBJ1-2

CDR3 protein: CASSPGTSGDTQYF
CDR3 DNA: TGTGCCAGCAGTCCCGGGACTAGCGGAGATACGCAGTATTTT
clone size: NA
V gene: TRBV2
D gene: TRBD2
J gene: TRBJ2-3

CDR3 protein: CASSAGVNSYEQYF
CDR3 DNA: TGTGCCAGCAGCGCAGGGGTCAACTCCTACGAGCAGTACTTC
clone size: NA
V gene: TRBV2
D gene: NA
J gene: TRBJ2-7

CDR3 protein: CASSVHRERNYGYTF
CDR3 DNA: TGTGCCAGCAGTGTCCACAGGGAAAGGAACTATGGCTACACCTTC
clone size: few
V gene: TRBV6-5
D gene: NA
J gene: TRBJ1-2

CDR3 protein: CASREPGLADPHSSYEQYF
CDR3 DNA: TGTGCCAGCAGGGAACCGGGACTAGCGGACCCCCACAGCTCCTACGAGCAGTACTTC
clone size: NA
V gene: TRBV7-2
D gene: TRBD2
J gene: TRBJ2-7

CDR3 protein: CASSVAPDGDQPQHF
CDR3 DNA: TGTGCCAGCAGCGTAGCCCCCGACGGAGATCAGCCCCAGCATTTT
clone size: NA
V gene: TRBV9
D gene: NA
J gene: TRBJ1-5

CDR3 protein: CASSATGNTGELFF
CDR3 DNA: TGTGCCAGCTCGGCTACAGGGAACACCGGGGAGCTGTTTTTT
clone size: NA
V gene: TRBV18
D gene: NA
J gene: TRBJ2-2

CDR3 protein: CAWSDHTRHNTEAFF
CDR3 DNA: TGTGCCTGGAGTGATCATACGCGGCATAACACTGAAGCTTTCTTT
clone size: few
V gene: TRBV30
D gene: NA
J gene: TRBJ1-1

CDR3 protein: CASSLEDTEAFF
CDR3 DNA: TGTGCCAGCAGCTTGGAGGACACTGAAGCTTTCTTT
clone size: NA
V gene: TRBV11-3
D gene: NA
J gene: TRBJ1-1

CDR3 protein: CASGLTGSGELFF
CDR3 DNA: TGCGCCAGCGGCCTCACAGGGTCCGGGGAGCTGTTTTTT
clone size: NA
V gene: TRBV5-1
D gene: NA
J gene: TRBJ2-2

CDR3 protein: CASKGIMNTEAFF
CDR3 DNA: TGTGCCAGCAAGGGGATCATGAACACTGAAGCTTTCTTT
clone size: once
V gene: TRBV6-1
D gene: NA
J gene: TRBJ1-1

CDR3 protein: CASSPVRSTEAFF
CDR3 DNA: TGCGCCAGCAGCCCAGTACGAAGCACTGAAGCTTTCTTT
clone size: NA
V gene: TRBV5-1
D gene: NA
J gene: TRBJ1-1

CDR3 protein: CASSSVYEQYF
CDR3 DNA: TGTGCCAGCAGTTCCGTCTACGAGCAGTACTTC
clone size: once
V gene: TRBV2
D gene: NA
J gene: TRBJ2-7

CDR3 protein: CASSSWPRGRDYEQYF
CDR3 DNA: TGTGCCAGCAGCTCCTGGCCGAGGGGGAGGGACTACGAGCAGTACTTC
clone size: few
V gene: TRBV7-3
D gene: NA
J gene: TRBJ2-7

CDR3 protein: CASSSTGPEAFF
CDR3 DNA: TGTGCCAGCAGTTCAACAGGGCCTGAAGCTTTCTTT
clone size: NA
V gene: TRBV6-5
D gene: NA
J gene: TRBJ1-1

CDR3 protein: CSVDLSGYGYTF
CDR3 DNA: TGCAGCGTTGACCTTTCGGGGTATGGCTACACCTTC
clone size: few
V gene: TRBV29-1
D gene: NA
J gene: TRBJ1-2

CDR3 protein: CASSARTSGISSLSTDTQYF
CDR3 DNA: TGTGCCAGCAGCGCACGGACTAGCGGGATTAGTAGCCTTAGCACAGATACGCAGTATTTT
clone size: NA
V gene: TRBV9
D gene: TRBD2
J gene: TRBJ2-3

CDR3 protein: CASSQARNSGGAYEQYF
CDR3 DNA: TGCGCCAGCAGCCAAGCCCGTAATAGCGGGGGAGCCTACGAGCAGTACTTC
clone size: NA
V gene: TRBV4-3
D gene: TRBD2
J gene: TRBJ2-7

CDR3 protein: CASSRTGEIRTGELFF
CDR3 DNA: TGTGCCAGCAGCCGGACTGGGGAAATTCGGACCGGGGAGCTGTTTTTT
clone size: NA
V gene: TRBV5-4
D gene: NA
J gene: TRBJ2-2

CDR3 protein: CASSDRDNNEQFF
CDR3 DNA: TGTGCCAGCAGTGACCGGGACAACAATGAGCAGTTCTTC
clone size: once
V gene: TRBV6-4
D gene: NA
J gene: TRBJ2-1

CDR3 protein: CSSSPGTGNYGYTF
CDR3 DNA: TGTTCCAGCAGCCCAGGGACAGGGAACTATGGCTACACCTTC
clone size: NA
V gene: TRBV7-9
D gene: TRBD1
J gene: TRBJ1-2

CDR3 protein: CASSRELAGDFTGELFF
CDR3 DNA: TGCGCCAGCAGTCGCGAGCTAGCGGGGGATTTCACCGGGGAGCTGTTTTTT
clone size: NA
V gene: TRBV4-3
D gene: TRBD2
J gene: TRBJ2-2

CDR3 protein: CASSLIAGDSGELFF
CDR3 DNA: TGTGCCAGCAGCTTAATAGCGGGAGATTCCGGGGAGCTGTTTTTT
clone size: NA
V gene: TRBV7-3
D gene: TRBD2
J gene: TRBJ2-2

CDR3 protein: CASSWGRDTGELFF
CDR3 DNA: TGTGCCAGCAGTTGGGGCCGGGACACCGGGGAGCTGTTTTTT
clone size: NA
V gene: TRBV7-9
D gene: NA
J gene: TRBJ2-2

CDR3 protein: CASSSPGQGWNEQFF
CDR3 DNA: TGTGCCAGCAGCTCCCCGGGACAGGGGTGGAATGAGCAGTTCTTC
clone size: NA
V gene: TRBV5-5
D gene: TRBD1
J gene: TRBJ2-1

CDR3 protein: CASSLDLDTQYF
CDR3 DNA: TGTGCCAGCAGCCTCGACTTGGATACGCAGTATTTT
clone size: once
V gene: TRBV7-2
D gene: NA
J gene: TRBJ2-3

CDR3 protein: CASSRGLAGVFAGELFF
CDR3 DNA: TGTGCCAGCAGCCGCGGACTAGCGGGAGTTTTTGCCGGGGAGCTGTTTTTT
clone size: NA
V gene: TRBV7-3
D gene: TRBD2
J gene: TRBJ2-2

CDR3 protein: CASAAGLSTDTQYF
CDR3 DNA: TGTGCCAGCGCAGCGGGCCTTAGCACAGATACGCAGTATTTT
clone size: NA
V gene: TRBV6-1
D gene: NA
J gene: TRBJ2-3

CDR3 protein: CASSQTSGEYNEQFF
CDR3 DNA: TGTGCCAGCAGCCAAACTAGCGGAGAATACAATGAGCAGTTCTTC
clone size: few
V gene: TRBV5-6
D gene: TRBD2
J gene: TRBJ2-1

CDR3 protein: CSSSLVGGRVTEAFF
CDR3 DNA: TGTTCCAGCAGCTTAGTAGGGGGGAGGGTGACTGAAGCTTTCTTT
clone size: NA
V gene: TRBV7-9
D gene: NA
J gene: TRBJ1-1

CDR3 protein: CASSGVGSWQETQYF
CDR3 DNA: TGTGCCAGCAGTGGGGTCGGGAGTTGGCAAGAGACCCAGTACTTC
clone size: NA
V gene: TRBV11-3
D gene: NA
J gene: TRBJ2-5

CDR3 protein: CASSYSQGPHNEQFF
CDR3 DNA: TGTGCCAGCAGTTACTCGCAGGGGCCCCACAATGAGCAGTTCTTC
clone size: few
V gene: TRBV6-6
D gene: NA
J gene: TRBJ2-1

CDR3 protein: CAGGAGGPIWQFF
CDR3 DNA: TGTGCCGGGGGGGCGGGAGGCCCAATATGGCAGTTCTTC
clone size: NA
V gene: TRBV7-9
D gene: TRBD2
J gene: TRBJ2-1

CDR3 protein: CASSLGLPYNEQFF
CDR3 DNA: TGCGCCAGCAGCCTCGGTCTACCCTACAATGAGCAGTTCTTC
clone size: NA
V gene: TRBV5-1
D gene: NA
J gene: TRBJ2-1

CDR3 protein: CATSPGHHQGPNTEAFF
CDR3 DNA: TGTGCCACCAGCCCAGGGCATCACCAGGGCCCGAACACTGAAGCTTTCTTT
clone size: once
V gene: TRBV15
D gene: NA
J gene: TRBJ1-1